Listed below are T cell receptor beta chains from one sample, sequenced in a study of T cells in localized non-small cell lung cancer. The protocol was immunoSEQ multiplex PCR, while the TCRdb copy is restricted to in-frame clones and leaves out a portion. The repertoire holds fewer than 20,000 clones, approximately 89% seen once, with 27% in the top ten. This material consisted of peripheral blood, taken before any cancer treatment. The origin of the receptors is a female donor over 55 with stage III squamous cell lung carcinoma. Both conserved end residues are part of each CDR3. A D gene is named only where the DNA matches it firmly. A row's size may be missing; if present it is once, few, many or a size class.

d_call	cdr3_length	v_call	clone_size	j_call	cdr3_nt	cdr3_aa
TRBD2	16	TRBV11-2	-	TRBJ2-1	TGTGCCAGCAGCTCCCGACTAGCGGGGGGGGCAAATGAGCAGTTCTTC	CASSSRLAGGANEQFF
-	12	TRBV5-1	few	TRBJ2-5	TGCGCCAGCAGCCCTGACCAAGAGACCCAGTACTTC	CASSPDQETQYF
TRBD1	13	TRBV30	-	TRBJ1-6	TGTGCCTGTTCGGGACAGCATAATTCACCCCTCCACTTT	CACSGQHNSPLHF
TRBD1	15	TRBV30	-	TRBJ2-5	TGTGCCTGGAGTGTCCAACAGGGGATCCAAGAGACCCAGTACTTC	CAWSVQQGIQETQYF
-	15	TRBV27	few	TRBJ1-1	TGTGCCAGCAGTGGCCCAATGGGCCCTTTTAGAGAAGCTTTCTTT	CASSGPMGPFREAFF
-	16	TRBV30	-	TRBJ1-1	TGTGCCTGGTGCCCCATGGGGGGCCCGGGGAACACTGAAGCTTTCTTT	CAWCPMGGPGNTEAFF
-	12	TRBV6-5	-	TRBJ2-3	TGTGCCAGCAGTCAAAGCACAGATACGCAGTATTTT	CASSQSTDTQYF
-	12	TRBV18	few	TRBJ1-1	TGTGCCAGCTCACCAGGGGGGAGAGAAGCTTTCTTT	CASSPGGREAFF
-	14	TRBV29-1	-	TRBJ2-1	TGCAGCGTTGCGGGGGCATTCTCCTACAATGAGCAGTTCTTC	CSVAGAFSYNEQFF
TRBD2	14	TRBV6-5	-	TRBJ2-3	TGTGCCAGCAAAGCGGGACCTAGCACAGATACGCAGTATTTT	CASKAGPSTDTQYF
-	16	TRBV2	-	TRBJ1-2	TGTGCCAGCAGCGTCGAGTCAGGGTCGGAGCGCTATGGCTACACCTTC	CASSVESGSERYGYTF
TRBD1	16	TRBV6-1	-	TRBJ2-7	TGTGCCAGCAGTGGTCCTGTAATGCAGGGGGCCTACGAGCAGTACTTC	CASSGPVMQGAYEQYF
-	13	TRBV2	-	TRBJ2-6	TGTGCCAGCAGTGGACAGGGGGCCAACGTCCTGACTTTC	CASSGQGANVLTF
TRBD1	16	TRBV9	-	TRBJ2-1	TGTGCCAGCAGACCGGGGACAGGGGGCTTTTTGGATGAGCAGTTCTTC	CASRPGTGGFLDEQFF
-	12	TRBV7-2	-	TRBJ2-1	TGTGCCAGCAGCTTTAGTCGTCATGAGCAGTTCTTC	CASSFSRHEQFF
-	15	TRBV6-1	-	TRBJ2-7	TGTGCCAGCACACCCCACCGCCAATCCTCCTACGAGCAGTACTTC	CASTPHRQSSYEQYF
-	15	TRBV5-4	-	TRBJ1-3	TGTGCCAGCAGCCAGGGCCCGATGGCCGGAAACACCATATATTTT	CASSQGPMAGNTIYF
-	14	TRBV21-1	-	TRBJ2-7	TGTGCCAGCAGCCAAGGAAAGGTTCGCTACGAGCAGTACTTC	CASSQGKVRYEQYF
-	14	TRBV14	few	TRBJ2-7	TGTGCCAGCAGCCAAGATTCTCGAACCTACGAGCAGTACTTC	CASSQDSRTYEQYF
-	14	TRBV4-1	-	TRBJ2-1	TGCGCCAGCAGCCTTCCGTCTTCCTACAATGAGCAGTTCTTC	CASSLPSSYNEQFF
-	18	TRBV5-4	-	TRBJ2-6	TGTGCCAGCAGCTTGGTTGGCCTAGCGCCCGCAAGGGCCAACGTCCTGACTTTC	CASSLVGLAPARANVLTF
TRBD2	16	TRBV7-8	few	TRBJ2-7	TGTGCCAGCAGCTTAAGTTCGGGGGGGTATACCTACGAGCAGTACTTC	CASSLSSGGYTYEQYF
TRBD1	17	TRBV5-1	-	TRBJ1-1	TGCGCCAGCAGCTTGGGGCAGGGGGCCCTCATGAACACTGAAGCTTTCTTT	CASSLGQGALMNTEAFF
-	12	TRBV5-1	-	TRBJ1-1	TGCGCCAGCAGCCTGCCCTCCACTGAAGCTTTCTTT	CASSLPSTEAFF
-	14	TRBV5-1	once	TRBJ2-7	TGCGCCAGCAGCTTGGGTCCCCGGTTCAACGAGCAGTACTTC	CASSLGPRFNEQYF
TRBD1	16	TRBV6-6	-	TRBJ2-3	TGTGCCAGCAGAAAATACTACAGGGGGTTCTCAGATACGCAGTATTTT	CASRKYYRGFSDTQYF
TRBD1	16	TRBV5-6	-	TRBJ2-7	TGTGCCAGCAGCTCCCCGGGGGACAGGGGGCTCTACGAGCAGTACTTC	CASSSPGDRGLYEQYF
-	13	TRBV7-9	-	TRBJ1-1	TGTGCCAGCAGCTTCGGTGGGAGGGATGAAGCTTTCTTT	CASSFGGRDEAFF
-	16	TRBV28	-	TRBJ2-4	TGTGCCAGCAGTTTCTATGGACAAATAGCCAAAAACATTCAGTACTTC	CASSFYGQIAKNIQYF
TRBD1	15	TRBV5-1	-	TRBJ1-1	TGCGCCAGCAGCTGGGTGACAGGGTCGAACACTGAAGCTTTCTTT	CASSWVTGSNTEAFF
-	16	TRBV18	-	TRBJ1-4	TGTGCCAGCTCACCGGCAGGGGCGATCCCCGGAGAAAAACTGTTTTTT	CASSPAGAIPGEKLFF
-	15	TRBV5-4	-	TRBJ2-7	TGTGCCAGCAGCGTAGCCGGGGGCTTTCGATACGAGCAGTACTTC	CASSVAGGFRYEQYF
TRBD2	15	TRBV4-1	-	TRBJ2-7	TGCGCCAGCAGCCGGGTGGCGGGAGTGATATACGAGCAGTACTTC	CASSRVAGVIYEQYF
-	14	TRBV2	-	TRBJ1-6	TGTGCCAGCTCCTCGGGACGGCTAAATTCACCCCTCCACTTT	CASSSGRLNSPLHF
-	18	TRBV28	-	TRBJ2-5	TGTGCCAGCAGACACCTCACCCTCCGAAGGGCGGGTGCAGAGACCCAGTACTTC	CASRHLTLRRAGAETQYF
-	13	TRBV27	-	TRBJ1-5	TGTGCCAGCATAGGACGAATCAATCAGCCCCAGCATTTT	CASIGRINQPQHF
-	17	TRBV28	-	TRBJ2-2	TGTGCCAGCAGTTTTACGGGACTAAGGCAGGGGACCGGGGAGCTGTTTTTT	CASSFTGLRQGTGELFF
TRBD2	15	TRBV28	-	TRBJ2-7	TGTGCCAGCAGCCCGGGACTAGCGTCTACATACGAGCAGTACTTC	CASSPGLASTYEQYF
-	17	TRBV2	once	TRBJ1-2	TGTGCCAGCAGGGCCGGGACTTCCGCCCCCACTAACTATGGCTACACCTTC	CASRAGTSAPTNYGYTF
-	14	TRBV2	once	TRBJ1-1	TGTGCCAGCAGTGAAGGAGGGATCAGAACTGAAGCTTTCTTT	CASSEGGIRTEAFF
TRBD1	15	TRBV4-1	-	TRBJ1-4	TGCGCCAGCACCTCCTCCGGGACAGAGAATGAAAAACTGTTTTTT	CASTSSGTENEKLFF
TRBD1	17	TRBV7-6	-	TRBJ2-1	TGTGCCAGCAGCCCAGACCGGACAGGGAGGACTCCGGGTGAGCAGTTCTTC	CASSPDRTGRTPGEQFF
TRBD2	14	TRBV7-2	-	TRBJ2-5	TGTGCCAGCAGCTTTAGCGGGGGGCAGGAGACCCAGTACTTC	CASSFSGGQETQYF
-	13	TRBV19	-	TRBJ1-1	TGTGCCAGTAGTATTGAGGGGAACACTGAAGCTTTCTTT	CASSIEGNTEAFF
TRBD2	15	TRBV29-1	-	TRBJ2-1	TGCAGCGTTGATGAGATAGCGGGGGTCTACAATGAGCAGTTCTTC	CSVDEIAGVYNEQFF